These 15 T cell receptor beta chains were sequenced from one sample in a study of neoadjuvant anti-PD-1 for oral cavity cancer. Repertoires were generated with immunoSEQ multiplex PCR, while TCRdb's copy carries only in-frame clones and drops some. This sample has 15,000 to 20,000 clones; 65% to 75% occur once, and the top ten carry about 2.5%. This specimen consisted of PBMCs, obtained before nivolumab (anti-PD-1) treatment. The receptors come from a person between 40 and 80 years old with oral cavity squamous cell carcinoma.

This clone has more than one count but fewer than ten. The chain combines TRBV7-8 with TRBJ2-2; TRBD1 aligns across 9 bases. Germline CDR1 and CDR2: SGHVS and FQNEAQ. V was pared by 6 bases and J by 1 base, with 6 bases of the junction left unmatched. CDR3 size: 16 residues. The CDR3 bases are TGTGCCAGCAGGTTACAGGGGGCCCTGAACACCGGGGAGCTGTTTTTT. Translated, it gives CASRLQGALNTGELFF. Based on the CDR3 plus reference TRBV7-8 and TRBJ2-2, the full variable domain is GAGVSQSPRYKVAKRGQDVALRCDPISGHVSLFWYQQALGQGPEFLTYFQNEAQLDKSGLPSDRFFAERPEGSVSTLKIQRTQQEDSAVYLCASRLQGALNTGELFFGEGSRLTVL.

The V call is TRBV7-8, the J call TRBJ1-5; D is undetermined. V was clipped by 4 bases and J by 6 bases, with 19 bases between them. The germline gives CDR1 SGHVS, CDR2 FQNEAQ. CDR3 size: 16 residues. This chain's CDR3 is CASSSEGPGSGQPQHF. CDR3 in DNA: TGTGCCAGCAGCTCAGAAGGGCCAGGCTCGGGTCAGCCCCAGCATTTT. Full variable domain (outside the CDR3, taken from reference TRBV7-8 and TRBJ1-5): GAGVSQSPRYKVAKRGQDVALRCDPISGHVSLFWYQQALGQGPEFLTYFQNEAQLDKSGLPSDRFFAERPEGSVSTLKIQRTQQEDSAVYLCASSSEGPGSGQPQHFGDGTRLSIL.

The rearrangement joins TRBV19 to TRBJ2-7; TRBD2 agrees at 10 bases. V lost 2 bases and J lost 5; bases outside the gene matches: 6. The length of the CDR3 is 15 residues. CDR1 is LNHDA, CDR2 SQIVND, per germline (reference sequence). CDR3 DNA: TGTGCCAGTAGTATATTAGCGGGAGGTCTCGACGAGCAGTACTTC. It codes for CASSILAGGLDEQYF.

This rearrangement joins TRBV27 to TRBJ1-2, with 9 positions matching TRBD1. Per the germline V gene, CDR1 is MNHEY and CDR2 is SMNVEV (reference sequence). The CDR3 runs to 17 residues. Trimming took 5 bases from V and 4 from J; bases not matched to a gene: 14. CDR3 sequence: CASSINLGQGLIYGYTF. The CDR3 region has the DNA TGTGCCAGCAGTATAAACTTGGGACAGGGATTAATCTATGGCTACACCTTC.

This chain uses TRBV28 with TRBJ2-3, with D maybe TRBD2 (6 bases). Trimming pared 6 bases from V and 7 bases from J, leaving 14 bases between. This CDR3 has 13 residues. Germline loops: CDR1 MDHEN, CDR2 SYDVKM. The CDR3 DNA follows: TGTGCCAGCAGCGACGGGGGTTTCTATACGCAGTATTTT. It yields the protein CASSDGGFYTQYF.

This clone showed up just a few times. The CDR3 coding sequence is TGTGCCAGCAGCCCAATGGACCTGGTTTCAGATACGCAGTATTTT. Protein sequence: CASSPMDLVSDTQYF. This chain uses TRBV7-9 with TRBJ2-3; no reliable D call. Germline values: CDR1 SEHNR, CDR2 FQNEAQ (reference sequence). V gave up 5 bases and J gave up 4 bases, with 16 bases separating them. The CDR3 is 15 amino acids.

The chain couples TRBV6-5 to TRBJ2-2; the match to TRBD2 covers 9 bases. J lost 5 bases, V lost 6 bases, and 7 bases had no gene match. CDR3 length equals 15 residues. Germline CDR1 is MNHEY and CDR2 is SVGAGI. The CDR3 bases are TGTGCCAGCAGGGGGGAGACTAGCGGTACCGGGGAGCTGTTTTTT. Its protein is CASRGETSGTGELFF.

The chain couples TRBV5-6 to TRBJ1-5; tentative D call: TRBD1 (5 bases). Germline CDR1 reads SGHDT; CDR2 reads YYEEEE. The V and J ends lost 0 bases and 3 bases respectively, with 10 bases between them. This CDR3 is built from 15 residues. In DNA form, the CDR3 reads TGTGCCAGCAGCTTGGCAGGGAGAATCAATCAGCCCCAGCATTTT. This encodes CASSLAGRINQPQHF.

V gene TRBV5-1 combines with J gene TRBJ2-3; D unresolved. CDR3 length: 14 residues. V was cut by 2 bases and J by 0 bases, with 7 bases left in between. The germline CDR1 and CDR2 sequences are SGHRS and YFSETQ. The CDR3 is CASSLDPSTDTQYF. For the CDR3, the DNA is TGCGCCAGCAGCTTAGATCCTAGCACAGATACGCAGTATTTT.

The genes are TRBV9 and TRBJ2-1, with D possibly being TRBD2 (6 bases). V was clipped by 9 bases and J by 7 bases, with 23 bases between them. This CDR3 contains 15 residues. In germline, CDR1 is SGDLS, CDR2 YYNGEE. The CDR3: CANGDRRASGNEQFF. The CDR3 nucleotides read TGTGCCAACGGGGATCGGAGGGCCTCGGGTAATGAGCAGTTCTTC.

In its sample, this clone was seen a few times. The chain couples TRBV5-6 to TRBJ2-7, with D possibly TRBD2 on 5 matching bases. The CDR3 loop spans 11 amino acids. Deletions cut 3 bases from V and 4 bases from J, with 5 bases between. The germline V gene has CDR1 SGHDT and CDR2 YYEEEE. In DNA, the CDR3 is TGTGCCAGCAGCTGGGAGTACGAGCAGTACTTC. Protein product: CASSWEYEQYF.

V and J are TRBV5-4 and TRBJ1-2; D gene uncertain. This CDR3 is built from 13 residues. The V and J ends lost 3 bases and 8 bases respectively, with 14 bases between them. Germline CDR1 is SGHNT and CDR2 is YYREEE (reference sequence). CDR3 protein: CASSYYGSGGYTF. The CDR3 DNA is TGTGCCAGCAGCTACTACGGGTCAGGAGGCTACACCTTC.

The chain is built from TRBV6-1 and TRBJ1-2; 8 bases are shared with TRBD1. This CDR3 comprises 16 residues. Germline V gives CDR1 MNHNS, CDR2 SASEGT. V lost 4 bases, J lost 4 bases, and 11 bases stayed unmatched. CDR3: CASSGTDRGEGYGYTF. The CDR3 coding sequence is TGTGCCAGCAGTGGAACAGACAGGGGAGAGGGCTATGGCTACACCTTC.

The chain has TRBV7-2 and TRBJ1-4; D uncertain. CDR3 length equals 12 residues. Trimming cost V 6 bases and J 10 bases, with 12 bases left between them. Germline V CDR1 and CDR2: SGHTA, FQGNSA. CDR3 residues: CASSHPNAKLFF. The CDR3 DNA sequence: TGTGCCAGCAGTCACCCGAACGCAAAACTGTTTTTT.

The V gene is TRBV6-6, the J gene TRBJ1-2; no clear D gene. The CDR3 totals 12 residues. CDR1 is MNHNY and CDR2 is SVGAGI in the germline V gene (reference sequence). V was pared by 7 bases and J by 1 base, with 7 bases between. The CDR3 DNA reads TGTGCCAGCACCGCCGTTAACTATGGCTACACCTTC. Translated: CASTAVNYGYTF.